Listed here are 22 T cell receptor beta chains from one sample, sequenced in a study of spatial heterogeneity in lung cancer. Antigen specificity for these receptors is unknown. TCRdb processed the 5' RACE reads anew with MiXCR; each CDR3 protein has one entry. This table has 13,000 or so distinct CDR3 sequences, under 7% appearing once. Findings and limits, study-wide: Counts that tracked tumor mutation counts were those of expanded intratumoral alpha and beta TCRs.

Time point reported: sample taken at primary tumor resection. The starting material was lung tumor tissue, obtained at surgery. Every receptor here comes from a female donor with early-stage non-small cell lung cancer.

This clonotype appeared many times. The V gene is TRBV3-1, the J gene TRBJ2-7, with D maybe TRBD1 (5 bases). The CDR3 runs 14 residues. Germline CDR1 and CDR2: LGHDT and YNNKEL (reference sequence). V dropped 3 bases and J dropped 6 bases, with 15 bases sitting between them. As DNA, the CDR3 is TGTGCCAGCAGCCATAAGGGGCCTGGTGGCGAGCAGTACTTC. This codes for CASSHKGPGGEQYF.

Judged by abundance, this clonotype is medium-sized. This chain uses TRBV4-1 with TRBJ1-5; 7 bases are a match to TRBD1. CDR1 is MGHRA, CDR2 YSYEKL, per germline. The V segment lost 1 base and the J segment 7 bases; nucleotides outside the gene matches: 4. This CDR3 has 14 amino acids. Written as DNA, the CDR3 is TGCGCCAGCAGCCAAGTAACAGGGGACCAGCCCCAGCATTTT. It is translated as CASSQVTGDQPQHF.

At least ten counts were recorded for this clonotype. The chain carries TRBV20-1 and TRBJ2-7, with D perhaps TRBD1 (6 bases). Deletions cut 4 bases from V and 3 bases from J, with 25 bases between. This CDR3 region has 17 residues. The germline V gene encodes CDR1 DFQATT and CDR2 SNEGSKA (reference sequence). CDR3 residues: CSAMGTIVTAAGYEQYF. CDR3 DNA sequence: TGCAGTGCTATGGGGACAATAGTTACGGCAGCCGGCTACGAGCAGTACTTC.

In its sample, this clonotype ranks as medium-sized. The J gene is TRBJ2-3, the V gene TRBV7-8, with D possibly matching TRBD2 (5 bases). CDR3 length: 15 amino acids. CDR1 and CDR2 (germline): SGHVS, FQNEAQ. Trimming took off 1 base at V and 7 bases at J, with 15 bases between the two ends. CDR3 residues: CASSLVSARGNTQYF. Here the CDR3 DNA reads TGTGCCAGCAGCTTAGTTTCAGCCCGGGGAAATACGCAGTATTTT.

The sample holds many counts of this clonotype. The rearrangement joins TRBV4-1 to TRBJ2-3, with 10 nucleotides matching TRBD2. The CDR3 runs to 13 residues. CDR1 and CDR2 (germline): MGHRA, YSYEKL. With V trimmed by 6 bases and J by 5 bases, 2 bases remained unmatched. CDR3 nucleotides: TGCGCCAGCAGGAGCGGGGGGGGAGATACGCAGTATTTT. Protein: CASRSGGGDTQYF.

The sample holds many counts of this clonotype. The rearrangement links TRBV3-1 to TRBJ1-1, with D perhaps matching TRBD1 (6 bases). V lost 2 bases, J lost 0 bases, and 10 bases lay in between. In germline, CDR1 is LGHDT, CDR2 YNNKEL (reference sequence). This CDR3 has 15 amino acids. The CDR3 nucleotides are TGTGCCAGCAGCCAAAGGGGGGGGATGAACACTGAAGCTTTCTTT. Protein product: CASSQRGGMNTEAFF.

There are many counts of this clonotype. This sequence joins TRBV20-1 and TRBJ1-1; 8 bases are shared with TRBD1. Trimming took 6 bases from V and 5 from J; bases not matched to a gene: 20. The CDR3 contains 17 residues. The germline gives CDR1 DFQATT, CDR2 SNEGSKA (reference sequence). The CDR3: CSAVSGQGAGARTEAFF. CDR3 DNA sequence: TGCAGTGCAGTATCCGGTCAGGGGGCGGGTGCTCGTACTGAAGCTTTCTTT.

The sample holds many counts of this clonotype. The chain joins TRBV12-3 or TRBV12-4 to TRBJ2-5; tentatively, D is TRBD1 (5 bases). The CDR3 is 14 residues long. V lost 4 bases and J lost 0, with 9 bases in between. Written as DNA, the CDR3 is TGTGCCAGCAGTTCCCGACAGCACCAAGAGACCCAGTACTTC. This codes for CASSSRQHQETQYF.

This clonotype was seen many times. The chain uses TRBV4-1 and TRBJ2-1; TRBD2 matches 9 bases. V lost 1 base and J lost 5; bases outside the gene matches: 3. Germline CDR1 MGHRA, CDR2 YSYEKL. The CDR3 is made up of 15 amino acids. CDR3 in amino acids: CASSQASGGNNEQFF. In DNA form, the CDR3 reads TGCGCCAGCAGCCAAGCCAGCGGGGGGAACAATGAGCAGTTCTTC.

There are many counts of this clonotype. The rearrangement uses TRBV7-8 and TRBJ2-1; D tentatively reads TRBD1 or TRBD2 (6 bases each). Germline CDR1 reads SGHVS; CDR2 reads FQNEAQ. This CDR3 is built from 18 residues. V lost 4 bases, J lost 3 bases, and 22 bases lay in between. CDR3 in DNA: TGTGCCAGCAGCTCCCTGGGGGGCCAGGGGCAGTTCTACAATGAGCAGTTCTTC. This sequence encodes CASSSLGGQGQFYNEQFF.

This clonotype was counted ten times or more. The chain joins TRBV12-3 or TRBV12-4 to TRBJ2-1; 9 positions match TRBD1. The CDR3 runs to 16 residues. V lost 5 bases and J lost 3; bases outside the gene matches: 8. The CDR3 protein is CASSPGTGRIYNEQFF. DNA for the CDR3: TGTGCCAGCAGTCCCGGGACAGGGAGGATCTACAATGAGCAGTTCTTC.

Ten or more counts support this clonotype. The chain has TRBV12-3 or TRBV12-4 and TRBJ1-1; 11 nucleotides agree with TRBD1. The V and J ends lost 2 bases and 3 bases, in that order; junction bases with no gene match: 20. The CDR3 consists of 21 residues. In nucleotides, the CDR3 is TGTGCCAGCAGTTTATTCGTGGGTGGGAGACAACCGGGACAGGGGGACACTGAAGCTTTCTTT. Its protein product is CASSLFVGGRQPGQGDTEAFF.

This clonotype was seen repeatedly, ten times or more. The gene calls are TRBV2 and TRBJ1-1; D gene uncertain. Germline V gene data show CDR1 as SNHLY and CDR2 as FYNNEI. The CDR3 is 15 amino acids. With 0 bases removed from V and 2 bases from J, the gap between germline ends came to 10 bases. CDR3: CASSEALVLNTEAFF. In DNA, the CDR3 is TGTGCCAGCAGTGAAGCGCTGGTCCTTAACACTGAAGCTTTCTTT.

The table lists this clonotype with a few counts. V is TRBV7-2 and J is TRBJ2-5, with D possibly matching TRBD2 (7 bases). This CDR3 has 13 residues. Trimming removed 4 bases at V and 5 bases at J, with 11 bases between. Looked up from germline, CDR1 is SGHTA and CDR2 is FQGNSA. The CDR3 nucleotides are TGTGCCAGCAGCTCGGGGGGCCCGGAGACCCAGTACTTC. Protein sequence: CASSSGGPETQYF.

This clonotype was seen ten or more times. The rearrangement joins TRBV5-1 to TRBJ2-3; the D gene is possibly TRBD1 (5 bases). Deletions cut 2 bases from V and 1 base from J, with 14 bases between. The CDR3 length is 16 residues. CDR1 is SGHRS, CDR2 YFSETQ, per germline. DNA of the CDR3: TGCGCCAGCAGCTTATTCCAGGGCGGCCGCACAGATACGCAGTATTTT. Protein sequence: CASSLFQGGRTDTQYF.

This clonotype came up many times. This chain links TRBV30 with TRBJ1-3; D is unclear. The V gene lost 0 bases and the J gene lost 1 base, with 1 base spanning the gap. There are 12 residues in the CDR3. The V gene's germline CDR1 is GTSNPN and CDR2 SVGIG (reference sequence). The CDR3 DNA reads as TGTGCCTGGAGTGTATCTGGAAACACCATATATTTT. Translating it yields CAWSVSGNTIYF.

This clonotype was detected many times. This sequence joins TRBV7-3 and TRBJ2-1; D unresolved. V gave up 2 bases and J gave up 6 bases, with 5 bases separating them. The CDR3 extends over 12 amino acids. Germline V gene data show CDR1 as SGHTA and CDR2 as FQGTGA. DNA of the CDR3: TGTGCCAGCAGCTTAGGCATCAATGAGCAGTTCTTC. Translation: CASSLGINEQFF.

In this sample, this clonotype turned up many times. This sequence joins TRBV3-1 and TRBJ2-7; 10 bases fit TRBD2. The CDR3 has 14 residues. Germline assignment: CDR1 LGHDT and CDR2 YNNKEL (reference sequence). V dropped 5 bases and J dropped 6; count of bases not matched to a gene: 7. CDR3 nucleotide sequence: TGTGCCAGCAGCAAATCTAGCGGGGGACGCGAGCAGTACTTC. It encodes CASSKSSGGREQYF.

V gene TRBV10-3 combines with J gene TRBJ2-1, with 9 bases fitting TRBD2. The germline V gene has CDR1 ENHRY and CDR2 SYGVKD. CDR3 length equals 16 residues. V trimming: 0 bases; J trimming: 2 bases; junction bases outside the gene matches: 2. In DNA, the CDR3 is TGTGCCATCAGTGAGTCAGGGACTAGCACCTACAATGAGCAGTTCTTC. Translating gives CAISESGTSTYNEQFF.

The V gene is TRBV5-5, the J gene TRBJ1-5; no firm D call. The CDR3 is 15 amino acids. Germline CDR1 is SGHKS and CDR2 is YYEKEE (reference sequence). Trimming pared 3 bases from V and 3 bases from J, leaving 13 bases between. DNA for the CDR3: TGTGCCAGCAGCTCGGGATTTCTGGTCAATCAGCCCCAGCATTTT. It translates to CASSSGFLVNQPQHF.

CDR3: CASSLPLAGGDTQYF. CDR3 in DNA: TGTGCCAGCAGCTTACCCCTAGCGGGAGGGGATACGCAGTATTTT. The genes are TRBV7-2 and TRBJ2-3; 12 nucleotides line up with TRBD2. CDR1 is SGHTA, CDR2 FQGNSA, per germline. CDR3 length: 15 amino acids. Trimming took 2 bases from V and 6 from J; bases not matched to a gene: 3.

Ten or more counts support this clonotype. The chain is built from TRBV20-1 and TRBJ2-7, with TRBD1 as a possible D gene (5 bases). This CDR3 comprises 12 residues. CDR1 is DFQATT and CDR2 is SNEGSKA in the germline V gene (reference sequence). The ends were cut back, 1 base at V and 5 bases at J, with 9 bases in the middle. The CDR3 DNA follows: TGCAGTGCTAGAGGGAGACAGCACGAGCAGTACTTC. This gives the protein CSARGRQHEQYF.